These 13 T cell receptor beta chains were all obtained from the same sample, sequenced in a study of T cell responses to AZD1222 COVID-19 vaccine. TCRdb's copy holds only in-frame clones and misses some; the assay was immunoSEQ multiplex PCR. The sample lists about 67,000 clones, about 80% occurring once. Specimen: peripheral blood, collected 28 days after the second AZD1222 dose. These receptors originate from an adult who received the AZD1222 COVID-19 vaccine.

This chain uses TRBV5-4 with TRBJ2-1; 7 nucleotides match TRBD1. The germline V gene encodes CDR1 SGHNT and CDR2 YYREEE (reference sequence). The CDR3 contains 14 residues. Trimming removed 3 bases from V and 4 bases from J; junction bases left unmatched: 4. CDR3: CASSSGQLYNEQFF. CDR3 nucleotide sequence: TGTGCCAGCAGCTCGGGACAGTTATACAATGAGCAGTTCTTC.

This sequence joins TRBV14 and TRBJ2-2; no clear D gene. This CDR3 is 15 amino acids long. Trimming cost V 5 bases and J 1 base, with 11 bases left between them. Per germline, CDR1 SGHDN and CDR2 FVKESK. As DNA, the CDR3 is TGTGCCAGCAGCACGTCCAGACGGAACACCGGGGAGCTGTTTTTT. This translates into CASSTSRRNTGELFF.

The chain combines TRBV12-3 or TRBV12-4 with TRBJ2-7; D is unresolved. V gave up 5 bases and J gave up 7 bases, with 6 bases separating them. The CDR3 length is 10 residues. The CDR3 here is CASSGQEQYF. CDR3 sequence (DNA): TGTGCCAGCAGTGGGCAAGAGCAGTACTTC.

This chain connects TRBV28 to TRBJ1-4; tentatively, D is TRBD1 (5 bases). V shed 4 bases and J shed 5 bases, with 14 bases lying between them. This CDR3 has 15 residues. Germline V gene sequence: CDR1 MDHEN, CDR2 SYDVKM. DNA of the CDR3: TGTGCCAGCAGTTCTCCGGGACGGCCCAATGAAAAACTGTTTTTT. The encoded protein is CASSSPGRPNEKLFF.

The CDR3 sequence: CASSQDSAGTSYEQYF. The CDR3 coding sequence is TGTGCCAGCAGCCAAGACTCGGCAGGGACCTCCTACGAGCAGTACTTC. J is TRBJ2-7 and V is TRBV4-2; D tentatively fits TRBD1 or TRBD2 (5 bases each). The V end lost 0 bases, the J end lost 0 bases, and 12 bases lay between the germline ends. The CDR3 is 16 amino acids. Germline lookup yields CDR1 LGHNA and CDR2 YNFKEQ.

The chain is built from TRBV7-9 and TRBJ1-1, with 7 bases matching TRBD1. CDR1 and CDR2 from the germline V gene are SEHNR and FQNEAQ (reference sequence). V was pared by 6 bases and J by 4 bases, with 14 bases of the junction left unmatched. CDR3 length: 16 residues. The CDR3 DNA is TGTGCCAGCAGGGATAACCGAAACAGGGGAGGCACTGAAGCTTTCTTT. Its translation is CASRDNRNRGGTEAFF.

The genes are TRBV12-3 or TRBV12-4 and TRBJ1-5; 8 bases are a match to TRBD1. The V gene end was trimmed by 5 bases and the J gene end by 7 bases; junction bases not matched to a gene: 4. The CDR3 runs to 13 residues. The DNA for the CDR3 is TGTGCCAGCAGTGGAACAGGGGGACAGCCCCAGCATTTT. This codes for CASSGTGGQPQHF.

This clone was found once. The chain couples TRBV3-1 (or the pseudogene TRBV3-2) to TRBJ1-2; no reliable D call. Trimming removed 2 bases at V and 0 bases at J, with 19 bases between. Looked up from germline, CDR1 is LGHDT and CDR2 is YNNKEL (reference sequence). The CDR3 runs 18 residues. The CDR3 nucleotides are TGTGCCAGCAGCCAAAAGAGTTGCCGTGGCCGGTCTAACTATGGCTACACCTTC. Amino acid sequence: CASSQKSCRGRSNYGYTF.

The chain recombines TRBV2 with TRBJ1-5, with TRBD1 identical over 9 bases. Germline V CDR1 and CDR2: SNHLY, FYNNEI. The trim removed 6 bases at V and 2 bases at J, leaving 8 bases unmatched. This CDR3 is built from 16 residues. This CDR3 is CASRPGQGDGNQPQHF. The CDR3 region has the DNA TGTGCCAGCAGGCCGGGACAGGGCGACGGCAATCAGCCCCAGCATTTT.

V usage is TRBV19 and J usage is TRBJ1-1; no definite D call. CDR3 length equals 12 residues. Germline V gene data show CDR1 as LNHDA and CDR2 as SQIVND (reference sequence). Trimming cost V 7 bases and J 2 bases, with 8 bases left between them. The CDR3 DNA is TGTGCCAGTATGCGCACCAACACTGAAGCTTTCTTT. Encoded protein: CASMRTNTEAFF. Looking up the rest from reference TRBV19 and TRBJ1-1 gives the full variable domain: DGGITQSPKYLFRKEGQNVTLSCEQNLNHDAMYWYRQDPGQGLRLIYYSQIVNDFQKGDIAEGYSVSREKKESFPLTVTSAQKNPTAFYLCASMRTNTEAFFGQGTRLTVV.

The genes are TRBV21-1 and TRBJ2-7. TRBV21-1 represents a pseudogene. The CDR3 consists of 16 residues. CDR3 DNA sequence: TGTGCCAGCAGCCGCAAGCTAAGGGGGGCCAACTACGAGCAGTACTTC. Translation gives CASSRKLRGANYEQYF.

V usage is TRBV9 and J usage is TRBJ1-4; possibly TRBD1 for D (5 bases). This CDR3 has 14 amino acids. Trimming pared 9 bases from V and 3 bases from J, leaving 15 bases between. Germline lookup yields CDR1 SGDLS and CDR2 YYNGEE. The CDR3 nucleotides are TGTGCCACCCCGCAAGGGGCGGCTAATGAAAAACTGTTTTTT. This sequence encodes CATPQGAANEKLFF.

This clone was detected only once. This rearrangement joins TRBV19 to TRBJ2-1, with no clear D. The V and J ends lost 3 bases and 9 bases respectively, with 12 bases between them. From germline, CDR1 is LNHDA and CDR2 SQIVND (reference sequence). The CDR3 runs 13 residues. The CDR3 is CASSISSSGEQFF. CDR3 DNA sequence: TGTGCCAGTAGTATCTCCTCGTCCGGTGAGCAGTTCTTC.